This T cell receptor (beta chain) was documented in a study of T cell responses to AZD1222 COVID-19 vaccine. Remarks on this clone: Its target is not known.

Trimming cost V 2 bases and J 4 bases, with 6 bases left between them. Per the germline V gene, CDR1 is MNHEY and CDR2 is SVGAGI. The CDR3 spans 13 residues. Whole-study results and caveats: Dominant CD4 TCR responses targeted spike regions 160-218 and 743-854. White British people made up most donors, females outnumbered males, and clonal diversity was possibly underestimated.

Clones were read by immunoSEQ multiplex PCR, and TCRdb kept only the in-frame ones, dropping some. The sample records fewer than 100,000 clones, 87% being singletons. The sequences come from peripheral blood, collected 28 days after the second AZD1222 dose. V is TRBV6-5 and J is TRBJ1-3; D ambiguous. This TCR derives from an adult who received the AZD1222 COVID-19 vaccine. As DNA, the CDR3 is TGTGCCAGCAGTTACGGTCAGGGAAACACCATATATTTT. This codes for CASSYGQGNTIYF.